Shown below are 17 T cell receptor beta chains from a single sample sequenced in a study of blood T cell repertoires in COVID-19. This table comes from immunoSEQ multiplex PCR, and its TCRdb copy is limited to in-frame clones, with some not included. The sample shows about 200,000 clones, about four fifths of them seen only once. Source material: peripheral blood. These receptor sequences come from a woman aged 45-65 years with active or convalescent COVID-19.

The gene calls are TRBV28 and TRBJ1-4; D unresolved. Trimming pared 7 bases from V and 6 bases from J, leaving 15 bases between. The length of the CDR3 is 14 residues. Germline lookup yields CDR1 MDHEN and CDR2 SYDVKM. CDR3 DNA: TGTGCCAGCATGAGCAACAAGGGAGATGAAAAACTGTTTTTT. It encodes CASMSNKGDEKLFF.

V gene TRBV3-1 (or the pseudogene TRBV3-2) combines with J gene TRBJ2-7; D not certain. Germline-derived CDR1 and CDR2 are LGHDT and YNNKEL (reference sequence). Trimming stripped 1 base from V and 3 bases from J, with 4 bases between. CDR3 size: 12 residues. CDR3 region: CASSQANYEQYF. In nucleotides, the CDR3 is TGTGCCAGCAGCCAAGCTAACTACGAGCAGTACTTC.

This rearrangement joins TRBV12-5 to TRBJ1-5, with 7 bases lining up with TRBD1. This CDR3 region has 18 residues. Germline assignment: CDR1 LGHNT and CDR2 FRNRAP. Losses at the gene ends were 2 bases for V and 4 bases for J; bases not matched to a gene: 14. CDR3 sequence: CASGLYFSRDSKNQPQHF. CDR3 in DNA: TGTGCTAGTGGTTTGTACTTCTCCCGGGACAGTAAGAATCAGCCCCAGCATTTT.

In nucleotides, the CDR3 is TGTGCCAGCAGCCGAGGGGGCGTGAACACCTTC. As protein: CASSRGGVNTF. The chain employs TRBV11-2 and TRBJ1-2; 7 bases map to TRBD1. The CDR3 has 11 amino acids. The germline V gene encodes CDR1 SGHAT and CDR2 FQNNGV. J gave up 12 bases and V 5 bases, and 6 bases lay outside the gene matches. Drawing the rest from reference TRBV11-2 and TRBJ1-2, the complete variable domain is EAGVAQSPRYKIIEKRQSVAFWCNPISGHATLYWYQQILGQGPKLLIQFQNNGVVDDSQLPKDRFSAERLKGVDSTLKIQPAKLEDSAVYLCASSRGGVNTFGSGTRLTVV.

V usage is TRBV19 and J usage is TRBJ1-5, with TRBD1 as a possible D gene (5 bases). Germline lookup yields CDR1 LNHDA and CDR2 SQIVND (reference sequence). V was cut by 6 bases and J by 3 bases, with 9 bases left in between. The CDR3 extends over 13 amino acids. CDR3 bases: TGTGCCAGTAGAGACAGATCCAATCAGCCCCAGCATTTT. The encoded protein is CASRDRSNQPQHF.

This clone was found once. This chain uses TRBV2 with TRBJ2-5; 7 bases agree with TRBD2. V gave up 7 bases and J gave up 0 bases; unmatched junction bases: 8. The CDR3 runs 15 residues. CDR1 and CDR2 from the germline V gene are SNHLY and FYNNEI. The DNA of the CDR3 is TGTGCCAGCAAAAGCGGGGAGACGTACCAAGAGACCCAGTACTTC. It yields the protein CASKSGETYQETQYF.

This chain joins TRBV2 and TRBJ2-3; weak D call: TRBD2 (6 bases). CDR3 length: 13 residues. V shed 3 bases and J shed 5 bases, with 9 bases lying between them. Germline lookup yields CDR1 SNHLY and CDR2 FYNNEI. The CDR3 nucleotides are TGTGCCAGCAGTGAGGGCGGGGTAGATACGCAGTATTTT. It encodes CASSEGGVDTQYF.

This clone was seen more than once but under ten times. The rearrangement uses TRBV13 and TRBJ1-2; 11 bases are a match to TRBD1. The CDR3 has 14 amino acids. Germline V CDR1 and CDR2: PRHDT, FYEKMQ (reference sequence). The ends lost 4 bases at V and 4 bases at J; junction bases unmatched: 2. CDR3 coding DNA: TGTGCCAGCAGCTCGGGACAGGGGGGCTATGGCTACACCTTC. Its protein is CASSSGQGGYGYTF.

CDR3 sequence (DNA): TGTGCCAGCAGCCAAGATTGGGGCAGAGTGAACACTGAAGCTTTCTTT. This translates into CASSQDWGRVNTEAFF. The chain carries TRBV14 and TRBJ1-1; D may be TRBD1 (5 bases). V was trimmed by 0 bases and J by 0 bases, leaving 11 bases between them. The CDR3 length is 16 residues. Germline V lookup: CDR1 SGHDN, CDR2 FVKESK.

This clone was seen once. The chain links TRBV9 to TRBJ1-3; TRBD1 is a possible D gene (6 bases). The CDR3 loop spans 18 amino acids. Per the germline V gene, CDR1 is SGDLS and CDR2 is YYNGEE. Trimming removed 0 bases at V and 0 bases at J, with 16 bases between. CDR3 nucleotides: TGTGCCAGCAGCGTAGGTGGGACACAGTATTCCTCTGGAAACACCATATATTTT. Translation: CASSVGGTQYSSGNTIYF.

This clone was counted a few times. The CDR3 nucleotides are TGTGCCAGCAGTTATAGAGGGGGTACTGAAGCTTTCTTT. Its translation is CASSYRGGTEAFF. The genes are TRBV6-5 and TRBJ1-1; D possibly corresponds to TRBD1 (6 bases). The V and J ends lost 3 bases and 5 bases respectively, with 10 bases between them. The CDR3 loop spans 13 amino acids. Germline CDR1 MNHEY, CDR2 SVGAGI.

This chain connects TRBV5-1 to TRBJ1-1, with D possibly TRBD1 on 5 matching bases. The germline CDR1 and CDR2 sequences are SGHRS and YFSETQ. This CDR3 is 14 amino acids long. V lost 1 base and J 0 bases, leaving 7 bases between the germline ends. CDR3 DNA: TGCGCCAGCAGCTTGACAGGCTTGAACACTGAAGCTTTCTTT. Its translation: CASSLTGLNTEAFF.

The chain combines TRBV28 with TRBJ1-5, with 11 bases matching TRBD1. Losses at the gene ends were 7 bases for V and 5 bases for J; bases not matched to a gene: 7. Germline V lookup: CDR1 MDHEN, CDR2 SYDVKM. The CDR3 is made up of 15 amino acids. CDR3 coding DNA: TGTGCCAGCAATACCCGGGACAGGGGGGATCAGCCCCAGCATTTT. Protein sequence: CASNTRDRGDQPQHF.

V and J are TRBV5-4 and TRBJ2-2; 10 positions agree with TRBD1. Trimming at V came to 4 bases and at J to 3 bases, leaving 3 bases not matched to a gene. The CDR3 is 15 residues long. CDR1 SGHNT and CDR2 YYREEE come from the germline V gene (reference sequence). The CDR3 DNA reads TGTGCCAGCAGCCGACAGGGGGCTCACACCGGGGAGCTGTTTTTT. Translating gives CASSRQGAHTGELFF.

The rearrangement joins TRBV6-5 to TRBJ1-1; a weak D match, TRBD1 (5 bases). The CDR3 contains 14 residues. Germline CDR1 MNHEY, CDR2 SVGAGI. The V and J ends lost 1 base and 1 base respectively, with 7 bases between them. CDR3 sequence reads: CASSYLTENTEAFF. In DNA form, the CDR3 reads TGTGCCAGCAGTTACTTGACAGAGAACACTGAAGCTTTCTTT.

This clone was picked up a small number of times. The rearrangement links TRBV7-2 to TRBJ1-1; D is undetermined. V shed 3 bases and J shed 4 bases, with 9 bases lying between them. The CDR3 totals 13 residues. The V gene's germline CDR1 is SGHTA and CDR2 FQGNSA. The CDR3 nucleotides are TGTGCCAGCAGCTTCTTGCTCAGCACTGAAGCTTTCTTT. Its translation is CASSFLLSTEAFF.

The chain recombines TRBV2 with TRBJ2-2; 11 bases fit TRBD2. The CDR3 spans 17 residues. The V gene's germline CDR1 is SNHLY and CDR2 FYNNEI. V was pared by 2 bases and J by 2 bases, with 4 bases of the junction left unmatched. DNA for the CDR3: TGTGCCAGCAGTGAAATAACTAGCGGGAGAAACACCGGGGAGCTGTTTTTT. It yields the protein CASSEITSGRNTGELFF.